Listed below are T cell receptor beta chains from one sample, sequenced in a study of blood T cell repertoires in COVID-19. The repertoire was sequenced with immunoSEQ multiplex PCR; TCRdb's copy has only in-frame clones and lacks some. The repertoire consists of about 220,000 clones, with 86% occurring once and the leading ten covering 3% to 4.5%. Sequencing input: PBMCs or T cells enriched from blood (not recorded which). All receptors come from a woman in her thirties or forties with acute COVID-19. CDR3s include the opening cysteine and the closing phenylalanine or tryptophan. The order of the fields is J gene, clone size, V gene, D gene, CDR3 protein, CDR3 DNA. D genes are given only for firm matches. For some rows the clone size is stated as once, few or many, or as a class when expanded; others skip it.

j_gene: TRBJ1-2; abundance: -; v_gene: TRBV7-3; d_gene: TRBD1; CDR3aa: CASSSGQARIYGYTF; CDR3nt: TGTGCCAGCAGCTCCGGACAGGCCCGAATCTATGGCTACACCTTC
j_gene: TRBJ1-2; abundance: -; v_gene: TRBV6-5; d_gene: -; CDR3aa: CASTKGGDGYTF; CDR3nt: TGTGCCAGCACCAAAGGGGGAGACGGCTACACCTTC
j_gene: TRBJ1-1; abundance: -; v_gene: TRBV5-1; d_gene: -; CDR3aa: CASSFSGDSTEAFF; CDR3nt: TGCGCCAGCAGCTTCTCAGGGGATAGCACTGAAGCTTTCTTT
j_gene: TRBJ2-7; abundance: once; v_gene: TRBV6-5; d_gene: -; CDR3aa: CASSYRLESYEQYF; CDR3nt: TGTGCCAGCAGTTATCGACTAGAATCCTACGAGCAGTACTTC
j_gene: TRBJ2-7; abundance: -; v_gene: TRBV5-4; d_gene: -; CDR3aa: CASSNRQVRSYEQYF; CDR3nt: TGTGCCAGCAGCAACCGACAGGTACGGTCCTACGAGCAGTACTTC
j_gene: TRBJ1-2; abundance: -; v_gene: TRBV5-4; d_gene: -; CDR3aa: CASSSTAYGYTF; CDR3nt: TGTGCCAGCAGCTCCACAGCCTATGGCTACACCTTC
j_gene: TRBJ2-5; abundance: -; v_gene: TRBV3-1/TRBV3-2; d_gene: TRBD2; CDR3aa: CASKRGAGGQETQYF; CDR3nt: TGTGCCAGCAAGAGGGGAGCGGGGGGACAAGAGACCCAGTACTTC
j_gene: TRBJ1-2; abundance: -; v_gene: TRBV7-9; d_gene: TRBD1; CDR3aa: CASSRGTAIYGYTF; CDR3nt: TGTGCCAGCAGCCGAGGGACAGCTATCTATGGCTACACCTTC
j_gene: TRBJ2-3; abundance: few; v_gene: TRBV11-2; d_gene: -; CDR3aa: CASSLVAAGTQYF; CDR3nt: TGTGCCAGCAGCTTAGTTGCGGCGGGTACGCAGTATTTT
j_gene: TRBJ1-2; abundance: -; v_gene: TRBV7-8; d_gene: TRBD1; CDR3aa: CASSSPGTGPYGYTF; CDR3nt: TGTGCCAGCAGCTCACCCGGGACAGGACCCTATGGCTACACCTTC
j_gene: TRBJ1-2; abundance: -; v_gene: TRBV5-1; d_gene: -; CDR3aa: CASSLRSGIEGYTF; CDR3nt: TGCGCCAGCAGCCTCAGGTCGGGAATCGAGGGCTACACCTTC
j_gene: TRBJ1-1; abundance: -; v_gene: TRBV7-9; d_gene: -; CDR3aa: CASSLGRMNTEAFF; CDR3nt: TGTGCCAGCAGCCTGGGCAGGATGAACACTGAAGCTTTCTTT
j_gene: TRBJ2-3; abundance: -; v_gene: TRBV19; d_gene: TRBD2; CDR3aa: CASSPRLAGGVDTQYF; CDR3nt: TGTGCCAGTAGTCCGCGACTAGCGGGGGGGGTAGATACGCAGTATTTT
j_gene: TRBJ2-1; abundance: -; v_gene: TRBV5-4; d_gene: TRBD2; CDR3aa: CASSFVAGHDDNEQFF; CDR3nt: TGTGCCAGCAGCTTCGTAGCGGGGCACGACGACAATGAGCAGTTCTTC
j_gene: TRBJ2-6; abundance: -; v_gene: TRBV7-2; d_gene: TRBD1; CDR3aa: CASSPRTGGANVLTF; CDR3nt: TGTGCCAGCAGCCCGAGGACAGGTGGGGCCAACGTCCTGACTTTC
j_gene: TRBJ2-1; abundance: -; v_gene: TRBV9; d_gene: TRBD2; CDR3aa: CASSVVGGNSYNEQFF; CDR3nt: TGTGCCAGCAGCGTAGTGGGGGGGAACTCCTACAATGAGCAGTTCTTC
j_gene: TRBJ2-5; abundance: once; v_gene: TRBV5-1; d_gene: -; CDR3aa: CASSQGVRVETQYF; CDR3nt: TGCGCCAGCAGCCAGGGCGTCCGGGTGGAGACCCAGTACTTC
j_gene: TRBJ2-5; abundance: -; v_gene: TRBV9; d_gene: -; CDR3aa: CASSVREGGFGETQYF; CDR3nt: TGTGCCAGCAGCGTGAGGGAGGGGGGGTTTGGAGAGACCCAGTACTTC
j_gene: TRBJ2-7; abundance: -; v_gene: TRBV19; d_gene: -; CDR3aa: CASSISQGGYEQYF; CDR3nt: TGTGCCAGTAGTATCTCCCAGGGGGGTTACGAGCAGTACTTC
j_gene: TRBJ2-1; abundance: -; v_gene: TRBV11-3; d_gene: -; CDR3aa: CASSQGQSYNEQFF; CDR3nt: TGTGCCAGCAGTCAGGGACAAAGCTACAATGAGCAGTTCTTC
j_gene: TRBJ1-5; abundance: -; v_gene: TRBV10-3; d_gene: -; CDR3aa: CAISVGAQPQHF; CDR3nt: TGTGCCATCAGTGTGGGGGCTCAGCCCCAGCATTTT
j_gene: TRBJ1-5; abundance: -; v_gene: TRBV6-5; d_gene: -; CDR3aa: CASSYSSGQPQHF; CDR3nt: TGTGCCAGCAGTTACTCGTCGGGTCAGCCCCAGCATTTT
j_gene: TRBJ1-1; abundance: -; v_gene: TRBV12-3/TRBV12-4; d_gene: -; CDR3aa: CASSRRVNTEAFF; CDR3nt: TGTGCCAGCAGTCGCAGGGTGAACACTGAAGCTTTCTTT
j_gene: TRBJ2-5; abundance: -; v_gene: TRBV7-2; d_gene: -; CDR3aa: CASSLEGYGSETQYF; CDR3nt: TGTGCCAGCAGCTTAGAGGGGTACGGATCAGAGACCCAGTACTTC
j_gene: TRBJ1-2; abundance: -; v_gene: TRBV2; d_gene: -; CDR3aa: CASSGVGGANYGYTF; CDR3nt: TGTGCCAGCAGTGGGGTTGGGGGGGCCAACTATGGCTACACCTTC
j_gene: TRBJ1-2; abundance: few; v_gene: TRBV21-1; d_gene: -; CDR3aa: CASSKEVRGGSGYGYTF; CDR3nt: TGTGCCAGCAGCAAAGAGGTCAGGGGTGGATCGGGCTATGGCTACACCTTC
j_gene: TRBJ2-5; abundance: -; v_gene: TRBV7-6; d_gene: TRBD1; CDR3aa: CASSPNQQGEETQYF; CDR3nt: TGTGCCAGCAGCCCCAATCAACAGGGGGAAGAGACCCAGTACTTC
j_gene: TRBJ1-1; abundance: -; v_gene: TRBV6-1; d_gene: -; CDR3aa: CASSEGQPTEAFF; CDR3nt: TGTGCCAGCAGTGAAGGACAGCCGACTGAAGCTTTCTTT
j_gene: TRBJ2-1; abundance: -; v_gene: TRBV11-2; d_gene: -; CDR3aa: CASSLSSNEQFF; CDR3nt: TGTGCCAGCAGCTTATCTAGCAATGAGCAGTTCTTC
j_gene: TRBJ2-7; abundance: -; v_gene: TRBV6-2/TRBV6-3; d_gene: -; CDR3aa: CASSYRGTAYEQYF; CDR3nt: TGTGCCAGCAGTTACCGGGGAACCGCCTACGAGCAGTACTTC